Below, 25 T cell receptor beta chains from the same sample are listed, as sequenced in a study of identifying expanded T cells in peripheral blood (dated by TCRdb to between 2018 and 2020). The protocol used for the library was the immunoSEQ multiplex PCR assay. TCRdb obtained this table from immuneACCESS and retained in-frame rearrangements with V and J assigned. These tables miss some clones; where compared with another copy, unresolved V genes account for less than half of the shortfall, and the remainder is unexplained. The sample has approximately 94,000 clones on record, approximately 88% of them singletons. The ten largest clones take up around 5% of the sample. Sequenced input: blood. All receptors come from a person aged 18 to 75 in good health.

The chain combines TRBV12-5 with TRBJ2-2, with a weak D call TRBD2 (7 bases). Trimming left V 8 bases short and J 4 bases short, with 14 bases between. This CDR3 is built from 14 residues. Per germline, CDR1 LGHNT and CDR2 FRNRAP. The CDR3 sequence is CASSLGGGTGELFF. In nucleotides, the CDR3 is TGTGCTAGTTCCCTAGGGGGGGGCACCGGGGAGCTGTTTTTT.

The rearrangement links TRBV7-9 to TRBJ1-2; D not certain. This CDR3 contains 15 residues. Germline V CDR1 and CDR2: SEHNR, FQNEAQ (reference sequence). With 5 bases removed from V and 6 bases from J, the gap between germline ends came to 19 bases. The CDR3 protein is CASSPKKGPSHGYTF. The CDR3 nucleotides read TGTGCCAGCAGCCCAAAGAAGGGCCCCTCGCATGGCTACACCTTC.

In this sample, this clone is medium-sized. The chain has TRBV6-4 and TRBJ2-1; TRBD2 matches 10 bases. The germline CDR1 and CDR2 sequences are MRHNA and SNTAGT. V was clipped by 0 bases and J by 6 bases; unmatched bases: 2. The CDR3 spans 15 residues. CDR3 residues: CASSDSSGGANEQFF. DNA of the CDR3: TGTGCCAGCAGTGACTCGAGCGGGGGGGCCAATGAGCAGTTCTTC.

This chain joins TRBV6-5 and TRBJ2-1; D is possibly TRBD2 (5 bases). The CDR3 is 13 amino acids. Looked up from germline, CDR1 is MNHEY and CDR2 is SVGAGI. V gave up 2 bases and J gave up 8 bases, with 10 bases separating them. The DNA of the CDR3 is TGTGCCAGCAGTTACCGGACTGGCGATGAGCAGTTCTTC. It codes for CASSYRTGDEQFF.

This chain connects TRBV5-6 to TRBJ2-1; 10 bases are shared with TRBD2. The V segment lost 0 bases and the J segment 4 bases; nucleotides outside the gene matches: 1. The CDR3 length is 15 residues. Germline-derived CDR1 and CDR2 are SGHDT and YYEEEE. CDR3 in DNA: TGTGCCAGCAGCTTGGGACTAGCGGGTTACAATGAGCAGTTCTTC. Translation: CASSLGLAGYNEQFF. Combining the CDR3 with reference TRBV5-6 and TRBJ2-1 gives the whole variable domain DAGVTQSPTHLIKTRGQQVTLRCSPKSGHDTVSWYQQALGQGPQFIFQYYEEEERQRGNFPDRFSGHQFPNYSSELNVNALLLGDSALYLCASSLGLAGYNEQFFGPGTRLTVL.

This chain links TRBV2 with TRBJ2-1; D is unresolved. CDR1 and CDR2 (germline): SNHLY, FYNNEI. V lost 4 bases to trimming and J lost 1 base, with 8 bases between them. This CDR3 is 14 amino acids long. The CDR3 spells CASSGTGSYNEQFF. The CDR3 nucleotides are TGTGCCAGCAGTGGCACCGGGTCCTACAATGAGCAGTTCTTC.

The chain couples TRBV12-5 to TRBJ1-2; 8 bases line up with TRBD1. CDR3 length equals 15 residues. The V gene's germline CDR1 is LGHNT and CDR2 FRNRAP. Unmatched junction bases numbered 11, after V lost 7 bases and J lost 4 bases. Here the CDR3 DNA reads TGTGCTAGTGCCCAGGGACAGGCCCTCTTCTATGGCTACACCTTC. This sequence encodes CASAQGQALFYGYTF. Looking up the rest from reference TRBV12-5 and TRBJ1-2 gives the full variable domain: DARVTQTPRHKVTEMGQEVTMRCQPILGHNTVFWYRQTMMQGLELLAYFRNRAPLDDSGMPKDRFSAEMPDATLATLKIQPSEPRDSAVYFCASAQGQALFYGYTFGSGTRLTVV.

CDR3 nucleotides: TGCGCCAGCAGCTTCGAAGGGGGCGGCAATCAGCCCCAGCATTTT. Its translation: CASSFEGGGNQPQHF. The rearrangement links TRBV5-1 to TRBJ1-5; 7 bases fit TRBD1. The trim removed 2 bases at V and 2 bases at J, leaving 4 bases unmatched. In germline, CDR1 is SGHRS, CDR2 YFSETQ. The CDR3 loop spans 15 amino acids.

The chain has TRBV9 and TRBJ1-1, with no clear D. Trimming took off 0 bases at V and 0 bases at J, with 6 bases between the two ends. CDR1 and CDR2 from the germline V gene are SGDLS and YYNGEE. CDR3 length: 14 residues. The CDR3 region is CASSVDGMNTEAFF. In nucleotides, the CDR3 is TGTGCCAGCAGCGTAGACGGAATGAACACTGAAGCTTTCTTT.

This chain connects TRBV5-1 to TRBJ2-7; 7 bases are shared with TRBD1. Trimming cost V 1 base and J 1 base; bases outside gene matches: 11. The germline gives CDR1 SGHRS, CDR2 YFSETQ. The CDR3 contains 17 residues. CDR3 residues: CASSLLKETGRSYEQYF. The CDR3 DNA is TGCGCCAGCAGCTTGTTAAAAGAGACAGGGCGATCCTACGAGCAGTACTTC.

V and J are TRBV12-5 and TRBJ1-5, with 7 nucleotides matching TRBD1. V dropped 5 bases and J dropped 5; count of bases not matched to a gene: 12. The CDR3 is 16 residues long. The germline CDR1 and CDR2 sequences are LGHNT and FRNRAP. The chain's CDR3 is CASGPDGTVWYQPQHF. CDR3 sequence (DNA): TGTGCTAGTGGTCCGGATGGGACAGTCTGGTATCAGCCCCAGCATTTT.

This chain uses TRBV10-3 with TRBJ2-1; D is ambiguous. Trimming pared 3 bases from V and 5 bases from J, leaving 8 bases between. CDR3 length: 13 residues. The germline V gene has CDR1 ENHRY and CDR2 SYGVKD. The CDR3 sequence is CAISDLGDNEQFF. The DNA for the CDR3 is TGTGCCATCAGTGACCTGGGTGACAATGAGCAGTTCTTC.

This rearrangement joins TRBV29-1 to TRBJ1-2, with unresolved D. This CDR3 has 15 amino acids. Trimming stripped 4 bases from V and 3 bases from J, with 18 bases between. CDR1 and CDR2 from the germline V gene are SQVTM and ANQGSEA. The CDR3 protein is CSVGGGSKGYYGYTF. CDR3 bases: TGCAGCGTTGGAGGTGGATCCAAGGGCTACTATGGCTACACCTTC.

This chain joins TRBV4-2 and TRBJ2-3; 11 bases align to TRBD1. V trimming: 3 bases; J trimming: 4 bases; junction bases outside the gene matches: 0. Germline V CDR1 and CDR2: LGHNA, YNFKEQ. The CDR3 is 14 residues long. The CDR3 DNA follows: TGTGCCAGCAGCCAGGACAGGGGGCCAGATACGCAGTATTTT. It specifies CASSQDRGPDTQYF.

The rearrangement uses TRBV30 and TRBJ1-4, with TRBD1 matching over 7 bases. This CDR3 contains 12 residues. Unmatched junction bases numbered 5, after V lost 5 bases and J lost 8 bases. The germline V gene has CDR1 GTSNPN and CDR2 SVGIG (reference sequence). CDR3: CAWAGQTEKLFF. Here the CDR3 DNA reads TGTGCCTGGGCGGGACAGACAGAAAAACTGTTTTTT.

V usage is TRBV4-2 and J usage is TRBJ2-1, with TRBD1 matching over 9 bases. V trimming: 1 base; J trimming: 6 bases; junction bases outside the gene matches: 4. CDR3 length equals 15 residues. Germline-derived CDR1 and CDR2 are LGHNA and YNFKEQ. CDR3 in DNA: TGTGCCAGCAGCCAAGGGACAGGGGATTCCAATGAGCAGTTCTTC. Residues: CASSQGTGDSNEQFF.

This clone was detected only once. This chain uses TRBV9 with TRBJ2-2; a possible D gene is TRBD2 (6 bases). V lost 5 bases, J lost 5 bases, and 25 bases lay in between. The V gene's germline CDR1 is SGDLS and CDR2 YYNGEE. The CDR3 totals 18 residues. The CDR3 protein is CASRYGGTPPARTGELFF. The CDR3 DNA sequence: TGTGCCAGCAGATACGGGGGAACGCCCCCGGCTCGGACCGGGGAGCTGTTTTTT.

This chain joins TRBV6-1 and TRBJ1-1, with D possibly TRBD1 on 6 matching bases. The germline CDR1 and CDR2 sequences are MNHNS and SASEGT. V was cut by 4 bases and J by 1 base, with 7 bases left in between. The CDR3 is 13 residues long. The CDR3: CASSVTGNTEAFF. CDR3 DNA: TGTGCCAGCAGTGTGACAGGGAACACTGAAGCTTTCTTT.

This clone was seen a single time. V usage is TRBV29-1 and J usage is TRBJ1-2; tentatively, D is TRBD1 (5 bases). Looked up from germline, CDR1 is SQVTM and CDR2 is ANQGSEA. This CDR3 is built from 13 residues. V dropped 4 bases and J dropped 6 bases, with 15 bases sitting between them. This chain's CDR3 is CSVVANLGDGYTF. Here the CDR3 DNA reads TGCAGCGTTGTAGCAAACCTGGGGGATGGCTACACCTTC.

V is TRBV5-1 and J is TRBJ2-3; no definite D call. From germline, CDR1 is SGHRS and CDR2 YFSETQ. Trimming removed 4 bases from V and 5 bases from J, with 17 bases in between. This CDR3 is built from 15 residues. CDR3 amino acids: CASSPAYRRGDTQYF. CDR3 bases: TGCGCCAGCAGCCCTGCCTATCGCCGAGGAGATACGCAGTATTTT.

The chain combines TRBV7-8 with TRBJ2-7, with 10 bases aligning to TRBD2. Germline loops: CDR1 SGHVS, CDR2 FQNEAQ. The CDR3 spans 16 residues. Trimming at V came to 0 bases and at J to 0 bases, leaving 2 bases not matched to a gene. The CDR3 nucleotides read TGTGCCAGCAGCTTAGCCGGGACTAGCGTCTCCTACGAGCAGTACTTC. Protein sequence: CASSLAGTSVSYEQYF.

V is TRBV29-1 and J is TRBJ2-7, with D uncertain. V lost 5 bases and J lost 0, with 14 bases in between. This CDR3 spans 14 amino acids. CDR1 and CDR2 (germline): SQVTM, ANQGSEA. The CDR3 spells CSVMNRVGSYEQYF. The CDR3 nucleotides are TGCAGCGTTATGAACCGGGTCGGCTCCTACGAGCAGTACTTC.

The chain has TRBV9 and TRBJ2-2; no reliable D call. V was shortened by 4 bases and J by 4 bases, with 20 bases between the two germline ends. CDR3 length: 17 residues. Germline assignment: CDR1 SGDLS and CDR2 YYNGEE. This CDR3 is CASSTRDTLSGTGELFF. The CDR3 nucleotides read TGTGCCAGCAGCACCCGAGACACCCTAAGTGGCACCGGGGAGCTGTTTTTT.

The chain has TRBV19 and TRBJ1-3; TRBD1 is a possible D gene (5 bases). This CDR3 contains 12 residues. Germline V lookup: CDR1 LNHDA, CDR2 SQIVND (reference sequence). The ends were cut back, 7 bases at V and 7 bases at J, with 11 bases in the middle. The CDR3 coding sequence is TGTGCCAGTATCTCCCAGGGCAACACCATATATTTT. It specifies CASISQGNTIYF.

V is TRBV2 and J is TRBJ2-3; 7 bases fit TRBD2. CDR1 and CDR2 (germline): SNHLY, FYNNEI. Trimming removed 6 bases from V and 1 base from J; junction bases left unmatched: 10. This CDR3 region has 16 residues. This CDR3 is CASSGRERGGTDTQYF. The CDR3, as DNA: TGTGCCAGCAGCGGGCGGGAGCGGGGTGGCACAGATACGCAGTATTTT.